The 2 T cell receptor beta chains given below trace back to one sample, sequenced in a study of blood T cell repertoires in COVID-19. Assay used: immunoSEQ multiplex PCR; TCRdb lists only in-frame clones, some missing. The sample lists more than 85,000 clones, around four fifths seen once, with approximately 19% in the top ten. The specimen was peripheral blood. Receptors originate from a woman in her 70s with acute or convalescent COVID-19.

This clone was counted a few times. V gene TRBV6-2 or TRBV6-3 combines with J gene TRBJ2-4; maybe TRBD1 (5 bases). This CDR3 region has 12 residues. V was pared by 5 bases and J by 10 bases, with 12 bases between. Germline lookup yields CDR1 MNHEY and CDR2 SVGEGT. The CDR3, as DNA: TGTGCCAGCAGTGTGACAGTGGGAATTCAGTACTTC. Its protein is CASSVTVGIQYF.

This clone was counted many times. The J gene is TRBJ1-3, the V gene TRBV10-2; 11 bases fit TRBD1. V was clipped by 7 bases and J by 4 bases; unmatched bases: 6. The CDR3 has 15 amino acids. Germline V gene lookup returns CDR1 WSHSY and CDR2 SAAADI. The CDR3 bases are TGCGCCAGCACTACGGACAGGGGGCTAGGAAACACCATATATTTT. Its protein product is CASTTDRGLGNTIYF.